This T cell receptor beta chain was captured by sequencing in a study of T cells in Graves' hyperthyroidism and ophthalmopathy (dated by TCRdb to about 2019). For the wider study: Peripheral blood was collected at initial diagnosis, before any treatment. To identify distinguishing TCR V-J signatures, a discovery cohort of around 98 patients was used, comprising roughly 45 with Graves' ophthalmopathy and around 57 with stable Graves' hyperthyroidism. After blood sampling, hyperthyroidism patients were treated with methimazole at a starting dose of 30 mg daily, and ophthalmopathy patients were treated with high-dose intravenous methylprednisolone. The study also compared thyroid tissue and blood T-cell repertoires from about six Graves' hyperthyroidism patients. The 100 discovery patients were randomly divided into training and test sets at a 7:3 ratio. Whether ophthalmopathy could be predicted prospectively was tested in an independent validation cohort made up of 18 to 20 hyperthyroidism patients plus 17 patients who later progressed to ophthalmopathy. The paper reports TCR Vbeta CDR3 sequencing of roughly 140 peripheral blood samples: some 44 ophthalmopathy, under 80 hyperthyroidism and 17 progressor patients. The research as a whole found: No statistical method was used to fix the sample size in advance, and group allocation was not hidden from the investigators. Most expanded thyroid clonotypes (frequency above 0.001) were also detected in blood, suggesting blood repertoires may reflect thyroid immune responses. In validation, progression to ophthalmopathy was predicted by the model with roughly 69% sensitivity and 72.22% specificity, a median of approximately 6.5 months before onset. A 13 V-J signature model separated ophthalmopathy from stable hyperthyroidism, with just over 85% sensitivity and 81.08% specificity in cross-validation and 80%/75% in testing.

The CDR3 starts with the cysteine, ends with the phenylalanine, and has 15 residues. The DNA shown is the 45-base CDR3, in frame from base 1. CDR1 and CDR2 were assigned from the germline V gene as SGHAT and FQNNGV. Here V drops 4 bases and J drops 7 bases, and the junction holds 4 bases not matched to any gene. Graves' hyperthyroidism was defined as stable when no progression to ophthalmopathy occurred over 18 months of follow-up. Hyperthyroidism patients were aged 18 to 65 years and newly diagnosed, with disease duration of less than 2 months. Patients with uncontrolled infections, other autoimmune diseases, pregnancy or lactation were excluded. Clinical symptoms, serum thyroxine and TRAb, thyroid ultrasound, and orbital computed tomography formed the basis for the diagnoses. Ficoll-Paque density gradient centrifugation was used to isolate PBMCs from around 10 ml of fresh peripheral blood. Total RNA was extracted using Trizol reagent, and RNA quality was assessed on an Agilent 2100 Bioanalyzer.

Amplification of TCR beta CDR3 regions was carried out from RNA transcripts. The TCR CDR3 was subjected to a first round of RT-PCR using the HTBI primer set and the Qiagen OneStep RT-PCR kit. A second multiplex PCR round built the libraries, followed by size selection and purification. Paired-end sequencing of the libraries was performed with 100 bp reads on an Illumina HiSeq2000. The study's own analysis went as follows. SOAPnuke was used to process the raw data, with reads discarded if the reads contained adapters or uncalled bases, had a mean Phred below 15, or lacked an exact constant-primer or identifier match. COPE v1.2.5 was used to merge the high-quality paired reads, and each unique nucleotide sequence was defined as a clonotype. MiTCR v1.1 was used to align clonotypes to the IMGT TRBV, TRBD and TRBJ reference segments. The analysis included only V-J combinations with a frequency above 0.0001, which together covered around 99% of the repertoires. A TCS score was defined as the ratio between F50 (clonal expansion) and ExV (chaos), using BLOSUM62-based TCRdist between CDR3 peptides within each V-J. Welch's t-statistics and random forest reduced just over 500 V-J features to 10 to 15, which were used in a naive Bayes classifier (R e1071). In-frame beta chains were kept once TCRdb had trimmed the public reads at Q25 with fastp and called clones with MiXCR. Every distinct CDR3 protein forms one entry, paired with its most common genes and DNA. The V and J calls shown here were made by TCRdb, not taken from the authors' results. In all, the sample holds 350,000 to 400,000 distinct CDR3 sequences, and more than 12% of those were seen once. 30% to 35% of the sample belongs to the ten largest clones.

This clonotype was detected many times. Its antigen has not been determined. Base qualities were left out, and no much larger clone turns up one base away. The sample was blood. This clonotype was obtained from a woman in her 30s with Graves' hyperthyroidism. This chain is built from TRBV11-2 and TRBJ2-2; TRBD1 fits 12 bases in the junction. This receptor has the CDR3 CASSSGQGAGGELFF. The DNA sequence is as follows: TGTGCCAGCAGCTCGGGACAGGGGGCGGGCGGGGAGCTGTTTTTT.